These T cell receptor beta chains were read from a single sample in a study of blood T cell repertoires in COVID-19. The table came from immunoSEQ multiplex PCR; TCRdb's copy has only in-frame clones and leaves some out. The sample yields 300,000 to 400,000 clones, 91% seen once. Sequencing was done on a sample of peripheral blood. These receptors were obtained from a woman aged 18-29 years who had recovered from COVID-19. Both conserved end residues are part of each CDR3. The order of the fields is J gene, V gene, clone size, CDR3 protein. For some rows the clone size is stated as once, few or many, or as a class when expanded; others skip it.

>TRBJ1-2|TRBV7-2|.
CASSLGWGQFGYTF
>TRBJ2-3|TRBV9|.
CASSSFSSVEWVDTQYF
>TRBJ1-2|TRBV6-5|.
CASTLTVYGYTF
>TRBJ2-3|TRBV7-2|.
CASSLGLGPDQYF
>TRBJ2-3|TRBV24-1|.
CATTGSDTQYF
>TRBJ1-1|TRBV6-6|.
CASRGQSRMNTEAFF
>TRBJ1-4|TRBV27|.
CASSQGTALNEKLFF
>TRBJ2-1|TRBV6-5|.
CASRPGTEPNEQFF
>TRBJ2-2|TRBV9|.
CASSSFTGELFF
>TRBJ2-1|TRBV9|.
CASSVLGTTSNEQFF
>TRBJ2-1|TRBV21-1|.
CASSKTKSLSPLAGDPSSYNEQFF
>TRBJ1-2|TRBV6-2/TRBV6-3|.
CASSYSTRLGYGYTF
>TRBJ1-4|TRBV2|.
CASSGPEPTNEKLFF
>TRBJ1-5|TRBV19|.
CASSIQGSYSNQPQHF
>TRBJ2-1|TRBV5-1|.
CASSLPREGPYNEQFF
>TRBJ2-1|TRBV25-1|.
CASSEGVYNEQFF
>TRBJ1-2|TRBV6-2/TRBV6-3|few
CASSYQGEFGYTF
>TRBJ2-3|TRBV5-1|.
CASSLVGRRSTDTQYF